The TCR beta chain described here comes from a study of control samples from healthy donors and cancer patients. This CDR3 contains 13 residues. Germline CDR1 reads SQVTM; CDR2 reads ANQGSEA. V was clipped by 6 bases and J by 5 bases, with 17 bases between them. The table came from immunoSEQ multiplex PCR; TCRdb's copy has only in-frame clones and leaves some out. The sample lists about 84,000 clones, 80% to 90% occurring once. The chain joins TRBV29-1 to TRBJ2-7; a weak D match, TRBD2 (7 bases). The receptor was isolated from a man in his sixties with head and neck cancer. Specimen: PBMCs. The CDR3 DNA is TGCAGCGTCGCGGGGGACATTTATAACGAGCAGTACTTC. Translated: CSVAGDIYNEQYF.